The 27 T cell receptor beta chains reported below all come from one sample, sequenced in a study of cytomegalovirus exposure and HLA in healthy donors (dated by TCRdb to 2015 to 2018). The library was produced with the immunoSEQ multiplex PCR assay. For the multiplex PCR, a mixture combining 60 forward primers for TCR Vbeta segments and 13 reverse primers for TCR Jbeta segments was used. TCRdb provides this immuneACCESS table in a form limited to in-frame rearrangements. Some clones are lacking; in checked studies, under half of them reflect an unresolved V gene, and why the rest are absent is not known. Present in this sample are over 200,000 clones, more than 75% of which were seen just once. 3.5% to 4% of the sample comes from the top ten. Material for sequencing was PBMCs. These TCRs come from a male donor in good health and CMV-seronegative.

The V call is TRBV5-1, the J call TRBJ2-1; 12 nucleotides agree with TRBD2. This CDR3 is built from 16 residues. V was clipped by 6 bases and J by 7 bases; unmatched bases: 11. Germline assignment: CDR1 SGHRS and CDR2 YFSETQ. The CDR3 reads CASTLAGGGFGNEQFF. CDR3 coding DNA: TGCGCCAGCACCCTAGCGGGAGGGGGATTTGGGAATGAGCAGTTCTTC. The entire variable domain, with the rest obtained from reference TRBV5-1 and TRBJ2-1, is as follows: KAGVTQTPRYLIKTRGQQVTLSCSPISGHRSVSWYQQTPGQGLQFLFEYFSETQRNKGNFPGRFSGRQFSNSRSEMNVSTLELGDSALYLCASTLAGGGFGNEQFFGPGTRLTVL.

The chain carries TRBV10-3 and TRBJ2-3; TRBD1 is a possible D gene (6 bases). Germline CDR1 ENHRY, CDR2 SYGVKD. V dropped 6 bases and J dropped 0 bases, with 13 bases sitting between them. The CDR3 has 15 residues. CDR3 nucleotide sequence: TGTGCCATCAGCGGGACATCAACTAGCACAGATACGCAGTATTTT. Protein product: CAISGTSTSTDTQYF.

The chain has TRBV9 and TRBJ2-5; 12 bases are a match to TRBD2. This CDR3 spans 18 amino acids. After removal of 0 bases from V and 4 bases from J, the junction contained 10 bases not matched to a gene. Germline values: CDR1 SGDLS, CDR2 YYNGEE. CDR3 in amino acids: CASSVVPSGRAAGETQYF. CDR3 DNA: TGTGCCAGCAGCGTAGTCCCTAGCGGGAGGGCCGCGGGAGAGACCCAGTACTTC.

This chain links TRBV7-9 with TRBJ2-3, with TRBD1 as a possible D gene (8 bases). This CDR3 spans 15 amino acids. Germline V CDR1 and CDR2: SEHNR, FQNEAQ (reference sequence). V dropped 4 bases and J dropped 3 bases, with 14 bases sitting between them. CDR3 residues: CASSSGQGGTDTQYF. CDR3 in DNA: TGTGCCAGCAGCTCAGGACAGGGAGGGACAGATACGCAGTATTTT. Full variable domain (outside the CDR3, taken from reference TRBV7-9 and TRBJ2-3): DTGVSQNPRHKITKRGQNVTFRCDPISEHNRLYWYRQTLGQGPEFLTYFQNEAQLEKSRLLSDRFSAERPKGSFSTLEIQRTEQGDSAMYLCASSSGQGGTDTQYFGPGTRLTVL.

The CDR3: CASSPADWDSSYEQYF. CDR3 sequence (DNA): TGCGCCAGCAGCCCGGCGGATTGGGACAGCTCCTACGAGCAGTACTTC. The chain uses TRBV5-1 and TRBJ2-7; 7 bases fit TRBD1. Germline V gives CDR1 SGHRS, CDR2 YFSETQ. The CDR3 spans 16 residues. Trimming cost V 4 bases and J 0 bases; bases outside gene matches: 10.

The chain recombines TRBV10-1 with TRBJ2-5; 9 bases match TRBD2. Near its end, the DNA agrees better with TRBJ2-7, so the J call may be wrong. The CDR3 contains 13 residues. Germline V gives CDR1 WNHNN, CDR2 SYGVQD (reference sequence). The CDR3: CASRASGNYEQYF. CDR3 DNA sequence: TGCGCCAGCAGGGCTAGCGGGAACTACGAGCAGTACTTC.

This clone was detected only a few times. This chain connects TRBV7-9 to TRBJ2-1; a weak D match, TRBD1 (5 bases). The germline V and J ends were trimmed by 3 bases and 8 bases, with 17 bases remaining between them. Germline V gene sequence: CDR1 SEHNR, CDR2 FQNEAQ (reference sequence). The CDR3 runs 15 residues. DNA of the CDR3: TGTGCCAGCAGCTTGTTTAGGGGCGGCCTCCATGAGCAGTTCTTC. Its translation is CASSLFRGGLHEQFF.

The chain uses TRBV15 and TRBJ2-5; tentative D call: TRBD2 (6 bases). CDR1 LNHNV and CDR2 YYDKDF come from the germline V gene (reference sequence). Deletions cut 1 base from V and 5 bases from J, with 8 bases between. The CDR3 contains 13 residues. The CDR3 spells CATSRVREETQYF. The CDR3 nucleotides read TGTGCCACCAGCAGAGTCCGGGAGGAGACCCAGTACTTC. The entire variable domain, with the rest obtained from reference TRBV15 and TRBJ2-5, is as follows: DAMVIQNPRYQVTQFGKPVTLSCSQTLNHNVMYWYQQKSSQAPKLLFHYYDKDFNNEADTPDNFQSRRPNTSFCFLDIRSPGLGDTAMYLCATSRVREETQYFGPGTRLLVL.

This chain links TRBV28 with TRBJ2-3; 7 bases align to TRBD1. Trimming removed 3 bases from V and 2 bases from J; junction bases left unmatched: 14. CDR3 length equals 18 residues. Germline values: CDR1 MDHEN, CDR2 SYDVKM. The CDR3 DNA is TGTGCCAGCAGTTTTCGTCCCTCCGGGACAGAGCTCACAGATACGCAGTATTTT. Amino acids: CASSFRPSGTELTDTQYF.

This clone was counted between two and nine times. The chain joins TRBV4-1 to TRBJ1-5; 7 bases agree with TRBD1. V lost 4 bases to trimming and J lost 7 bases; unmatched junction nucleotides: 13. This CDR3 is built from 16 residues. From germline, CDR1 is MGHRA and CDR2 YSYEKL. This chain's CDR3 is CASSPTTGKEYQPQHF. The CDR3 nucleotides read TGCGCCAGCAGCCCAACGACAGGGAAAGAATACCAGCCCCAGCATTTT.

This clone came up once. The chain links TRBV27 to TRBJ2-7, with 7 bases fitting TRBD2. Germline assignment: CDR1 MNHEY and CDR2 SMNVEV (reference sequence). Trimming took 6 bases from V and 3 from J; bases not matched to a gene: 11. This CDR3 spans 15 amino acids. CDR3 DNA: TGTGCCAGCAGACCTTGGGCGGGAGTGGGCTACGAGCAGTACTTC. This sequence encodes CASRPWAGVGYEQYF.

This clone came up a few times. V usage is TRBV6-6 and J usage is TRBJ1-3; no clear D. The V gene's germline CDR1 is MNHNY and CDR2 SVGAGI (reference sequence). The CDR3 spans 15 residues. V dropped 0 bases and J dropped 7 bases, with 13 bases sitting between them. The CDR3 sequence is CASSYSPTGGNTIYF. The CDR3 bases are TGTGCCAGCAGTTACTCGCCAACCGGCGGGAACACCATATATTTT.

In its sample, this clone was seen a few times. This chain links TRBV5-6 with TRBJ2-1, with a tentative D call TRBD2 (5 bases). V was cut by 4 bases and J by 0 bases, with 14 bases left in between. This CDR3 has 16 residues. From germline, CDR1 is SGHDT and CDR2 YYEEEE. DNA of the CDR3: TGTGCCAGCAGCCGAAGACTAAAGAGCTCCTACAATGAGCAGTTCTTC. It specifies CASSRRLKSSYNEQFF.

The V and J genes are TRBV7-2 and TRBJ2-1; no definite D call. Germline CDR1 SGHTA, CDR2 FQGNSA. The CDR3 spans 13 residues. The V end lost 4 bases, the J end lost 3 bases, and 7 bases lay between the germline ends. Here the CDR3 reads CASSSPVYNEQFF. The DNA of the CDR3 is TGTGCCAGCAGCTCCCCGGTCTACAATGAGCAGTTCTTC. Full variable domain (outside the CDR3, taken from reference TRBV7-2 and TRBJ2-1): GAGVSQSPSNKVTEKGKDVELRCDPISGHTALYWYRQSLGQGLEFLIYFQGNSAPDKSGLPSDRFSAERTGGSVSTLTIQRTQQEDSAVYLCASSSPVYNEQFFGPGTRLTVL.

The chain combines TRBV4-2 with TRBJ1-1; D is perhaps TRBD1 (5 bases). Germline V CDR1 and CDR2: LGHNA, YNFKEQ. There are 15 residues in the CDR3. The germline V and J ends were trimmed by 6 bases and 4 bases, with 18 bases remaining between them. The CDR3, as DNA: TGTGCCAGCAGTCGAAGTGTTGGGGCTGGCACTGAAGCTTTCTTT. Amino acids: CASSRSVGAGTEAFF.

The CDR3 sequence: CASSPESRALGTGQQETQYF. The CDR3 bases are TGTGCCAGCAGCCCAGAATCGAGGGCTCTGGGGACAGGGCAGCAAGAGACCCAGTACTTC. The chain recombines TRBV7-3 with TRBJ2-5; 9 nucleotides align to TRBD1. CDR1 and CDR2 from the germline V gene are SGHTA and FQGTGA. Trimming cost V 5 bases and J 2 bases; bases outside gene matches: 21. This CDR3 has 20 amino acids.

For the CDR3, the DNA is TGTGCCTGGGGGGGGTACGAGCAGTACTTC. This codes for CAWGGYEQYF. The rearrangement uses TRBV30 and TRBJ2-7; perhaps TRBD2 as D (6 bases). The CDR3 runs to 10 residues. In germline, CDR1 is GTSNPN, CDR2 SVGIG (reference sequence). V lost 5 bases, J lost 4 bases, and 6 bases lay in between.

V is TRBV19 and J is TRBJ1-1, with D hard to call. Germline CDR1 reads LNHDA; CDR2 reads SQIVND (reference sequence). This CDR3 contains 14 residues. Trimming stripped 3 bases from V and 2 bases from J, with 10 bases between. This CDR3 reads CASSMETLNTEAFF. The CDR3 nucleotides read TGTGCCAGTAGTATGGAAACACTAAACACTGAAGCTTTCTTT.

The gene calls are TRBV7-9 and TRBJ1-2; 8 bases are a match to TRBD1. The germline CDR1 and CDR2 sequences are SEHNR and FQNEAQ (reference sequence). With V trimmed by 2 bases and J by 6 bases, 5 bases remained unmatched. The CDR3 is made up of 14 amino acids. This chain's CDR3 is CASSLMVRGHGYTF. For the CDR3, the DNA is TGTGCCAGCAGCTTAATGGTCAGGGGGCATGGCTACACCTTC.

This clone appeared a single time. The chain has TRBV7-6 and TRBJ2-1, with 7 bases fitting TRBD2. V dropped 2 bases and J dropped 4; count of bases not matched to a gene: 5. Germline lookup yields CDR1 SGHVS and CDR2 FNYEAQ. This CDR3 spans 15 amino acids. CDR3 sequence reads: CASSLTGGGYNEQFF. The DNA for the CDR3 is TGTGCCAGCAGCTTAACGGGGGGAGGATACAATGAGCAGTTCTTC. The entire variable domain, with the rest obtained from reference TRBV7-6 and TRBJ2-1, is as follows: GAGVSQSPRYKVTKRGQDVALRCDPISGHVSLYWYRQALGQGPEFLTYFNYEAQQDKSGLPNDRFSAERPEGSISTLTIQRTEQRDSAMYRCASSLTGGGYNEQFFGPGTRLTVL.

This chain joins TRBV6-5 and TRBJ1-2; D is ambiguous. The germline gives CDR1 MNHEY, CDR2 SVGAGI. Trimming removed 5 bases at V and 4 bases at J, with 11 bases between. The CDR3 runs to 13 residues. Here the CDR3 reads CASSEARGYGYTF. CDR3 sequence (DNA): TGTGCCAGCAGTGAAGCTCGGGGCTATGGCTACACCTTC.

The sample holds one count of this clone. This chain connects TRBV15 to TRBJ2-7, with D possibly TRBD1 on 6 matching bases. The CDR3 runs 16 residues. Germline V gene data show CDR1 as LNHNV and CDR2 as YYDKDF (reference sequence). Between the trimmed V and J ends, which lost 3 bases and 1 base, there was a span of 16 bases. CDR3 sequence reads: CATSSFSGQGSYEQYF. The CDR3 coding sequence is TGTGCCACCAGCAGTTTTTCCGGCCAGGGGTCCTACGAGCAGTACTTC.

About this clone: Compared with germline, one end of the junction differs, possibly owing to a read error. V and J are TRBV11-1 and TRBJ1-2; TRBD1 aligns across 10 bases. This CDR3 has 16 amino acids. CDR1 is SGHAT, CDR2 FQDESV, per germline (reference sequence). The DNA for the CDR3 is TGTGCCGGCAGCCGCAGGCCCGGACAGGGGGTCTATGGCTACACCTTC. Translating gives CAGSRRPGQGVYGYTF. Drawing the rest from reference TRBV11-1 and TRBJ1-2, the complete variable domain is EAEVAQSPRYKITEKSQAVAFWCDPISGHATLYWYRQILGQGPELLVQFQDESVVDDSQLPKDRFSAERLKGVDSTLKIQPAELGDSAMYLCAGSRRPGQGVYGYTFGSGTRLTVV.

This sequence joins TRBV14 and TRBJ1-4; possible D gene TRBD1, 5 bases. There are 13 residues in the CDR3. The V and J ends lost 0 bases and 12 bases respectively, with 11 bases between them. Germline CDR1 is SGHDN and CDR2 is FVKESK. The CDR3 DNA reads TGTGCCAGCAGCCAAGACCTACAGGCGCAACTGTTTTTT. As protein: CASSQDLQAQLFF.

The V and J genes are TRBV6-5 and TRBJ2-5; 11 bases are shared with TRBD2. The length of the CDR3 is 15 residues. Germline CDR1 MNHEY, CDR2 SVGAGI. The ends lost 6 bases at V and 0 bases at J; junction bases unmatched: 3. The CDR3 DNA is TGTGCCAGCAGCGTACTAGCGGGAGACCAAGAGACCCAGTACTTC. Translation gives CASSVLAGDQETQYF.

The count of this clone is one. V usage is TRBV15 and J usage is TRBJ2-1; D remains ambiguous. The CDR3 loop spans 15 amino acids. Germline values: CDR1 LNHNV, CDR2 YYDKDF (reference sequence). The V gene lost 0 bases and the J gene lost 9 bases, with 15 bases spanning the gap. The CDR3 DNA follows: TGTGCCACCAGCAGAGAAATAGTCCCAGGCCCTGAGCAGTTCTTC. Protein sequence: CATSREIVPGPEQFF. The full variable domain, rest sourced from reference TRBV15 and TRBJ2-1, is DAMVIQNPRYQVTQFGKPVTLSCSQTLNHNVMYWYQQKSSQAPKLLFHYYDKDFNNEADTPDNFQSRRPNTSFCFLDIRSPGLGDTAMYLCATSREIVPGPEQFFGPGTRLTVL.

J is TRBJ2-7 and V is TRBV5-1, with 10 nucleotides matching TRBD2. V was clipped by 4 bases and J by 5 bases; unmatched bases: 15. This CDR3 region has 17 residues. Germline assignment: CDR1 SGHRS and CDR2 YFSETQ. Here the CDR3 DNA reads TGCGCCAGCAGCCCGTTTAGCGGAGGTAGCGGGAGGAACGAGCAGTACTTC. It translates to CASSPFSGGSGRNEQYF.